This T cell receptor beta chain was obtained from a study of neurological immune-mediated disorders. Via MiXCR, TCRdb re-called the 5' RACE reads, giving one row per CDR3 protein. The sample holds around 66,000 distinct CDR3 sequences, less than 5.5% seen once. This CDR3 region has 14 residues. Germline V gene sequence: CDR1 MNHEY, CDR2 SVGAGI. The V end lost 6 bases, the J end lost 9 bases, and 19 bases lay between the germline ends. This clonotype showed up many times. The sequenced material came from PBMCs. The chain links TRBV6-5 to TRBJ2-3; TRBD1 might be the D (6 bases). This TCR derives from a woman aged 25 to 39 with multiple sclerosis. In DNA, the CDR3 is TGTGCCAGCAGAGATAACTACAGGGATGGGACGCAGTATTTT. Translated, it gives CASRDNYRDGTQYF.